The 4 T cell receptor beta chains listed next were all sequenced from one sample in a study of blood T cell repertoires in COVID-19. Assay used: immunoSEQ multiplex PCR; TCRdb lists only in-frame clones, some missing. The top ten clones hold under 30% of a sample with around 56,000 clones, around 86% of them seen once. The sample consisted of peripheral blood. The receptors here all came from a woman older than 75 with active or convalescent COVID-19.

This chain joins TRBV3-1 (or the pseudogene TRBV3-2) and TRBJ1-1; the D is unclear. The V and J ends lost 1 base and 1 base respectively, with 7 bases between them. CDR3 length equals 14 residues. Germline CDR1 reads LGHDT; CDR2 reads YNNKEL (reference sequence). This chain's CDR3 is CASSQGTGNTEAFF. The CDR3 bases are TGTGCCAGCAGCCAAGGAACGGGGAACACTGAAGCTTTCTTT.

The rearrangement links TRBV2 to TRBJ1-4; 8 bases align to TRBD1. The CDR3 extends over 14 amino acids. Trimming took 7 bases from V and 4 from J; bases not matched to a gene: 5. Germline CDR1 and CDR2: SNHLY and FYNNEI. CDR3 loop: CASKKDRGNEKLFF. As DNA, the CDR3 is TGTGCCAGCAAGAAAGACAGGGGTAATGAAAAACTGTTTTTT. The whole variable domain, remainder taken from reference TRBV2 and TRBJ1-4, is EPEVTQTPSHQVTQMGQEVILRCVPISNHLYFYWYRQILGQKVEFLVSFYNNEISEKSEIFDDQFSVERPDGSNFTLKIRSTKLEDSAMYFCASKKDRGNEKLFFGSGTQLSVL.

The chain joins TRBV11-2 to TRBJ1-1; D not certain. Between the trimmed V and J ends, which lost 1 base and 0 bases, there was a span of 12 bases. CDR3 length: 16 residues. Germline values: CDR1 SGHAT, CDR2 FQNNGV. CDR3 DNA sequence: TGTGCCAGCAGCTTAGTCGGCACAGCTATGAACACTGAAGCTTTCTTT. Protein product: CASSLVGTAMNTEAFF.

The chain recombines TRBV18 with TRBJ1-3; no firm D call. Germline V lookup: CDR1 KGHSH, CDR2 LQKENI. V was shortened by 2 bases and J by 2 bases, with 16 bases between the two germline ends. There are 17 residues in the CDR3. The CDR3 DNA reads as TGTGCCAGCTCACCAGGTTCGTCAGGCACTCCTGGAAACACCATATATTTT. As protein: CASSPGSSGTPGNTIYF.